Reported below is one T cell receptor beta chain. Original processing notes: For nucleated cells, counts were estimated from reference gene primer amplification. Only in-frame clones appear in the TCRdb table, and some are missing; sequencing was by immunoSEQ multiplex PCR. V and J calls and clone size are as listed in that table; D and trimming were resolved from the DNA. This table has about 58,000 clones, 89% appearing once. This sample was taken from a study of blood T cell repertoires in COVID-19. The CDR3 contains 18 residues. The source material was peripheral blood. This sequence originates from a woman aged 55-69 years with active COVID-19. The chain couples TRBV7-5 to TRBJ2-7; TRBD2 is the table's D call, not checked against the DNA. TRBV7-5 has pseudogene status. CDR3 loop: CVRSAAGLAHFPSYEQYF. Here the CDR3 DNA reads TGTGTCAGAAGCGCGGCGGGACTAGCGCATTTCCCCTCCTACGAGCAGTACTTC.